The present entry profiles one TCR beta chain with its context. The antigen is unknown. The data belong to a study of CD8 T cells in ankylosing spondylitis. Study findings and constraints: Researchers reportedly found disease-linked clones significantly enriched in matched ankylosing spondylitis synovial fluid. Certain motif variants had earlier appeared in reactive arthritis synovial fluid and blood. Disease-associated clones were CD8+ and fairly uncommon in peripheral blood.

The CDR3 runs to 15 residues. J was trimmed by 6 bases and V by 6 bases; bases with no gene match: 8. For TCR beta, libraries came from quantitative 5'-RACE with molecular barcodes. A single record per CDR3 protein comes from TCRdb applying MiXCR to the 5' RACE reads. The sample holds around 250,000 distinct CDR3 sequences, about 11% seen once. The TCR originated in a male donor with ankylosing spondylitis or in good health (not recorded which). The source material was blood, either unsorted or a sorted T cell fraction (not recorded which). The chain links TRBV12-3 or TRBV12-4 to TRBJ2-2, with TRBD2 matching over 9 bases. The CDR3 sequence is CASSQGLAIAGELFF. The CDR3 nucleotides are TGTGCCAGCAGCCAAGGACTAGCGATCGCCGGGGAGCTGTTTTTT.